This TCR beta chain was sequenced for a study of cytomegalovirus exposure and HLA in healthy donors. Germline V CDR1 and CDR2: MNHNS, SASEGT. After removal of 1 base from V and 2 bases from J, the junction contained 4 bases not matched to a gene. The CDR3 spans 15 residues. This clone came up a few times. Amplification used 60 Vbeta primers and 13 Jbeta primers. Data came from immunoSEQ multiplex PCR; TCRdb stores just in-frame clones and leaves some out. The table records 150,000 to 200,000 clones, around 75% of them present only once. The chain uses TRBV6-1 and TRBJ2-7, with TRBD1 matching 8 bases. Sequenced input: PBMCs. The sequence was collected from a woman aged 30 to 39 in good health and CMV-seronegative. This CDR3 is CASSEVAGGPYEQYF. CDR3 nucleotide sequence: TGTGCCAGCAGTGAAGTTGCAGGGGGCCCCTACGAGCAGTACTTC.